The 31 T cell receptor beta chains below all came from one sample that was sequenced in a study of OX40 agonist ivuxolimab in advanced cancers. TCRdb's table, derived via immunoSEQ multiplex PCR, lists solely in-frame clones and lacks some. The data show fewer than 25,000 clones, 60% to 85% seen once. The specimen was CD4+ or CD8+ T cells sorted from blood, collected in a trial of the OX40 agonist ivuxolimab. The source is an adult with an advanced solid tumor such as melanoma, head and neck, liver or kidney cancer.

V is TRBV9 and J is TRBJ2-1, with TRBD2 matching 8 bases. The V segment lost 3 bases and the J segment 0 bases; nucleotides outside the gene matches: 14. The CDR3 has 19 amino acids. The germline gives CDR1 SGDLS, CDR2 YYNGEE. In nucleotides, the CDR3 is TGTGCCAGCAGCGCAAGAGGGTCGGGGGGGTCTAGCTCCTACAATGAGCAGTTCTTC. As protein: CASSARGSGGSSSYNEQFF.

The rearrangement links TRBV15 to TRBJ2-7; D is uncertain. CDR3 length: 13 residues. CDR1 LNHNV and CDR2 YYDKDF come from the germline V gene (reference sequence). Between the trimmed V and J ends, which lost 0 bases and 5 bases, there was a span of 8 bases. CDR3 sequence reads: CATSRDLPHEQYF. DNA for the CDR3: TGTGCCACCAGCAGAGATTTACCGCACGAGCAGTACTTC.

V is TRBV27 and J is TRBJ1-4, with TRBD1 identical over 7 bases. The CDR3 loop spans 14 amino acids. Germline V lookup: CDR1 MNHEY, CDR2 SMNVEV (reference sequence). Trimming removed 5 bases from V and 8 bases from J; junction bases left unmatched: 8. The DNA of the CDR3 is TGTGCCAGCAGTCGACAGGGATCGTACGAAAAACTGTTTTTT. Protein sequence: CASSRQGSYEKLFF.

The genes are TRBV11-2 and TRBJ2-3; 7 bases map to TRBD2. Germline V gene data show CDR1 as SGHAT and CDR2 as FQNNGV. V was pared by 4 bases and J by 2 bases, with 3 bases of the junction left unmatched. The CDR3 consists of 14 residues. The CDR3 is CASSSGLVTDTQYF. The CDR3 region has the DNA TGTGCCAGCAGCTCCGGACTAGTCACAGATACGCAGTATTTT.

The chain uses TRBV28 and TRBJ2-3; 8 bases agree with TRBD2. The CDR3 runs to 15 residues. V gave up 3 bases and J gave up 2 bases; unmatched junction bases: 4. Looked up from germline, CDR1 is MDHEN and CDR2 is SYDVKM. The CDR3 is CASSFWREATDTQYF. For the CDR3, the DNA is TGTGCCAGCAGTTTTTGGCGGGAGGCCACAGATACGCAGTATTTT.

This chain links TRBV19 with TRBJ2-3; D remains unclear. The CDR3 loop spans 15 amino acids. V lost 0 bases and J lost 6, with 13 bases in between. Germline CDR1 reads LNHDA; CDR2 reads SQIVND (reference sequence). CDR3 DNA sequence: TGTGCCAGTAGTATAGAAGGGCGACCCAGGGATACGCAGTATTTT. It specifies CASSIEGRPRDTQYF.

V usage is TRBV27 and J usage is TRBJ1-1; D ambiguous. The CDR3 is 15 amino acids. V lost 3 bases, J lost 5 bases, and 16 bases lay in between. Germline V gives CDR1 MNHEY, CDR2 SMNVEV (reference sequence). CDR3 sequence (DNA): TGTGCCAGCAGTTTGGAGAGGGCCCTGAGGACTGAAGCTTTCTTT. Amino acids: CASSLERALRTEAFF.

The chain couples TRBV11-1 to TRBJ2-1; a possible D gene is TRBD2 (5 bases). The ends were cut back, 2 bases at V and 0 bases at J, with 20 bases in the middle. From germline, CDR1 is SGHAT and CDR2 FQDESV (reference sequence). This CDR3 is built from 19 residues. CDR3 DNA sequence: TGTGCCAGCAGCTTACGGAATGGAGCGGTTATGAGCTCCTACAATGAGCAGTTCTTC. This codes for CASSLRNGAVMSSYNEQFF.

Comments on this clone: This sequence may be a read error, since a much larger clone differs from it by one base. The chain joins TRBV19 to TRBJ2-5; D uncertain. The end of the DNA fits TRBJ2-7 better, so the J call may be wrong. Germline CDR1 and CDR2: LNHDA and SQIVND (reference sequence). There are 13 residues in the CDR3. The CDR3 DNA reads as TGTGCCAGTAGTAGCGGCGGATCCTACGAGCAGTACTTC. It translates to CASSSGGSYEQYF.

Concerning this clone itself: A much larger clone lies one base from this, so it may be a read error. Other DNA sequences in this specimen translate into the identical CDR3. CDR3 protein: CASSVGEAFF. As DNA, the CDR3 is TGTGCCAGCAGTGTCGGGGAAGCTTTCTTT. This chain joins TRBV2 and TRBJ1-1; D not certain. The CDR3 has 10 amino acids. Germline CDR1 is SNHLY and CDR2 is FYNNEI. The V and J ends lost 4 bases and 8 bases respectively, with 5 bases between them.

The rearrangement joins TRBV19 to TRBJ2-5; maybe TRBD2 (6 bases). V lost 5 bases to trimming and J lost 1 base, with 11 bases between them. CDR1 LNHDA and CDR2 SQIVND come from the germline V gene (reference sequence). The CDR3 sequence is 14 residues long. In DNA, the CDR3 is TGTGCCAGTAGTGCGCGGGACCTCCAAGAGACCCAGTACTTC. It specifies CASSARDLQETQYF.

This chain links TRBV6-5 with TRBJ1-6; D is ambiguous. The V gene's germline CDR1 is MNHEY and CDR2 SVGAGI. This CDR3 contains 14 residues. V dropped 4 bases and J dropped 9 bases, with 13 bases sitting between them. This CDR3 is CASSSHGPGSPLHF. The CDR3 DNA sequence: TGTGCCAGCAGTTCCCACGGGCCTGGTTCACCCCTCCACTTT.

This clone was counted between two and nine times. This chain links TRBV28 with TRBJ2-3, with 8 bases lining up with TRBD2. The CDR3 extends over 13 amino acids. The germline V gene has CDR1 MDHEN and CDR2 SYDVKM. The V segment lost 6 bases and the J segment 9 bases; nucleotides outside the gene matches: 8. CDR3 in amino acids: CASSQTIAGTQYF. The CDR3 bases are TGTGCCAGCAGCCAGACCATAGCGGGAACGCAGTATTTT.

There are a few counts of this clone. The chain links TRBV5-4 to TRBJ2-3, with unresolved D. The germline CDR1 and CDR2 sequences are SGHNT and YYREEE (reference sequence). The CDR3 has 15 amino acids. V lost 2 bases, J lost 0 bases, and 10 bases lay in between. The CDR3 DNA reads as TGTGCCAGCAGCTTCACCCCCACTAGCACAGATACGCAGTATTTT. Residues: CASSFTPTSTDTQYF.

The V and J genes are TRBV21-1 and TRBJ2-2; the D call of TRBD1 is as the table states it, not checked on the DNA. TRBV21-1 is given as a pseudogene. The CDR3 is 15 amino acids. The CDR3 spells CASSNRRQDTGELFF. The DNA for the CDR3 is TGTGCCAGCAGCAACCGAAGGCAGGACACCGGGGAGCTGTTTTTT.

V usage is TRBV7-3 and J usage is TRBJ2-1; 7 nucleotides agree with TRBD2. Trimming cost V 0 bases and J 4 bases; bases outside gene matches: 12. The CDR3 sequence is 18 residues long. Germline lookup yields CDR1 SGHTA and CDR2 FQGTGA. The CDR3 spells CASSLTGGRLAVYNEQFF. Written as DNA, the CDR3 is TGTGCCAGCAGCTTAACGGGCGGGAGACTAGCCGTTTACAATGAGCAGTTCTTC.

In DNA, the CDR3 is TGCGCCAGCAGCTTGGATAGCGGGGCCACCTACGAGCAGTACTTC. Encoded protein: CASSLDSGATYEQYF. J is TRBJ2-7 and V is TRBV5-1; 8 bases map to TRBD2. Losses at the gene ends were 0 bases for V and 2 bases for J; bases not matched to a gene: 4. Germline V CDR1 and CDR2: SGHRS, YFSETQ. This CDR3 has 15 amino acids.

The chain employs TRBV6-4 and TRBJ2-2; D may be TRBD1 or TRBD2 (7 bases each). Germline V gene lookup returns CDR1 MRHNA and CDR2 SNTAGT. Trimming removed 3 bases at V and 5 bases at J, with 13 bases between. This CDR3 is 15 amino acids long. CDR3 in amino acids: CASSEREGATGELFF. The CDR3 nucleotides are TGTGCCAGCAGTGAAAGGGAGGGGGCGACCGGGGAGCTGTTTTTT.

This clone was counted only a few times. The sample holds other DNA sequences that translate to the same CDR3. The genes are TRBV4-1 and TRBJ2-7; perhaps TRBD1 as D (5 bases). Germline-derived CDR1 and CDR2 are MGHRA and YSYEKL. V was cut by 0 bases and J by 2 bases, with 11 bases left in between. The CDR3 totals 15 residues. CDR3 nucleotide sequence: TGCGCCAGCAGCCAAGAAGGCAGGGTTACCTACGAGCAGTACTTC. Translation gives CASSQEGRVTYEQYF.

The rearrangement joins TRBV7-9 to TRBJ1-2; D remains ambiguous. The CDR3 sequence is 15 residues long. Germline V gene lookup returns CDR1 SEHNR and CDR2 FQNEAQ (reference sequence). The ends were cut back, 0 bases at V and 3 bases at J, with 11 bases in the middle. The CDR3 sequence is CASSLALVPHYGYTF. Here the CDR3 DNA reads TGTGCCAGCAGCTTAGCGCTAGTGCCCCACTATGGCTACACCTTC.

This clone appeared once. The genes are TRBV4-3 and TRBJ1-2; TRBD1 matches 8 bases. CDR3 size: 14 residues. Germline V CDR1 and CDR2: LGHNA, YSLEER. The J segment lost 4 bases and the V segment lost 8 bases, leaving 9 bases of the junction unmatched. This CDR3 reads CASGSGGAGYGYTF. The CDR3 DNA is TGCGCCAGCGGATCAGGGGGCGCCGGCTATGGCTACACCTTC.

This chain uses TRBV4-3 with TRBJ1-4; no reliable D call. The CDR3 sequence is 16 residues long. Trimming removed 0 bases from V and 8 bases from J, with 16 bases in between. From germline, CDR1 is LGHNA and CDR2 YSLEER. The CDR3 sequence: CASSQDGRGNFEKLFF. CDR3 in DNA: TGCGCCAGCAGCCAAGATGGTCGGGGAAATTTCGAAAAACTGTTTTTT.

The chain joins TRBV7-9 to TRBJ2-2; 8 nucleotides align to TRBD1. The V segment lost 5 bases and the J segment 7 bases; nucleotides outside the gene matches: 9. The CDR3 loop spans 15 amino acids. Looked up from germline, CDR1 is SEHNR and CDR2 is FQNEAQ (reference sequence). The CDR3 DNA is TGTGCCAGCAGCCCCCGGACAGGGCGCGACGGGGAGCTGTTTTTT. Its translation: CASSPRTGRDGELFF. The full variable domain, in which reference TRBV7-9 and TRBJ2-2 provide the parts outside the CDR3, is DTGVSQNPRHKITKRGQNVTFRCDPISEHNRLYWYRQTLGQGPEFLTYFQNEAQLEKSRLLSDRFSAERPKGSFSTLEIQRTEQGDSAMYLCASSPRTGRDGELFFGEGSRLTVL.

The chain employs TRBV5-1 and TRBJ2-5, with 9 nucleotides matching TRBD2. J was trimmed by 2 bases and V by 0 bases; bases with no gene match: 8. Germline CDR1 is SGHRS and CDR2 is YFSETQ. This CDR3 is built from 17 residues. The CDR3 DNA is TGCGCCAGCAGCTTGGGACTAGCGGAGACAGTACAAGAGACCCAGTACTTC. Protein: CASSLGLAETVQETQYF.

The genes are TRBV6-5 and TRBJ2-7; D is unclear. The germline gives CDR1 MNHEY, CDR2 SVGAGI. The CDR3 is made up of 14 amino acids. Between the trimmed V and J ends, which lost 0 bases and 0 bases, there was a span of 6 bases. Here the CDR3 reads CASSYSRTSYEQYF. The CDR3 DNA reads TGTGCCAGCAGTTACTCACGGACCTCCTACGAGCAGTACTTC.

V is TRBV30 and J is TRBJ2-5, with D uncertain. Trimming left V 4 bases short and J 3 bases short, with 15 bases between. The CDR3 covers 14 residues. CDR1 and CDR2 (germline): GTSNPN, SVGIG (reference sequence). CDR3 sequence (DNA): TGTGCCTGGAAAGGTGGCAGGACCAAAGAGACCCAGTACTTC. It encodes CAWKGGRTKETQYF.

The chain joins TRBV28 to TRBJ2-2, with a possible D match to TRBD1 (6 bases). V was trimmed by 3 bases and J by 6 bases, leaving 8 bases between them. Germline values: CDR1 MDHEN, CDR2 SYDVKM. CDR3 length: 13 residues. DNA for the CDR3: TGTGCCAGCAGTTTTCAGGGGTCCGGGGAGCTGTTTTTT. Amino acid sequence: CASSFQGSGELFF.

The chain links TRBV6-5 to TRBJ2-5; D unclear. The germline V gene encodes CDR1 MNHEY and CDR2 SVGAGI. Trimming left V 8 bases short and J 0 bases short, with 7 bases between. This CDR3 contains 12 residues. The CDR3 is CASQDYQETQYF. The CDR3 DNA reads as TGTGCCAGCCAAGATTACCAAGAGACCCAGTACTTC.

CDR3 nucleotide sequence: TGTGCCAGCAGTAATAGACCGGGACTAGCCGGCTCCTACGAGCAGTACTTC. As protein: CASSNRPGLAGSYEQYF. The chain couples TRBV27 to TRBJ2-7; the match to TRBD2 covers 9 bases. The trim removed 5 bases at V and 0 bases at J, leaving 11 bases unmatched. The V gene's germline CDR1 is MNHEY and CDR2 SMNVEV (reference sequence). The length of the CDR3 is 17 residues.

This chain connects TRBV6-1 to TRBJ2-6; TRBD2 is a possible D gene (5 bases). V was pared by 7 bases and J by 0 bases, with 10 bases between. CDR1 and CDR2 from the germline V gene are MNHNS and SASEGT. The CDR3 length is 15 residues. In DNA form, the CDR3 reads TGTGCCAGCAATGCGGGTTCCTCTGGGGCCAACGTCCTGACTTTC. As protein: CASNAGSSGANVLTF.

The CDR3 DNA follows: TGTGCCAGCAGTGAGGCGCTCGGGAGCGGCGAGACCCAGTACTTC. As protein: CASSEALGSGETQYF. This chain uses TRBV6-1 with TRBJ2-5; tentative D call: TRBD2 (6 bases). The CDR3 is made up of 15 amino acids. V lost 3 bases to trimming and J lost 5 bases, with 16 bases between them. Germline loops: CDR1 MNHNS, CDR2 SASEGT.